Shown below are 20 T cell receptor beta chains from a single sample sequenced in a study of blood T cell repertoires in COVID-19. Method: immunoSEQ multiplex PCR; TCRdb's copy keeps in-frame clones and lacks some. The sample records 65,000 to 70,000 clones, more than 65% being singletons. Sequenced material: peripheral blood. The source of these receptors is a woman aged 55 to 70 with acute or convalescent COVID-19.

This chain joins TRBV6-1 and TRBJ1-2, with D tentatively TRBD1 (5 bases). Trimming shortened V by 2 bases and J by 4 bases, and 17 bases separated the two germline ends. This CDR3 comprises 16 residues. Germline values: CDR1 MNHNS, CDR2 SASEGT. The CDR3 loop reads CASSERGELLTYGYTF. DNA for the CDR3: TGTGCCAGCAGTGAACGGGGGGAACTTCTGACCTATGGCTACACCTTC.

The V and J genes are TRBV18 and TRBJ1-1; 9 nucleotides align to TRBD1. V dropped 3 bases and J dropped 5; count of bases not matched to a gene: 10. CDR1 and CDR2 from the germline V gene are KGHSH and LQKENI. The CDR3 length is 16 residues. CDR3 DNA sequence: TGTGCCAGCTCACCCTCACAGGGGGCGGAGGGGACTGAAGCTTTCTTT. Its protein is CASSPSQGAEGTEAFF.

The rearrangement links TRBV7-9 to TRBJ1-2; D unresolved. V gave up 1 base and J gave up 5 bases, with 14 bases separating them. Germline V CDR1 and CDR2: SEHNR, FQNEAQ (reference sequence). CDR3 length equals 15 residues. The CDR3 here is CASSLEPSRIYGYTF. CDR3 nucleotide sequence: TGTGCCAGCAGCTTAGAGCCGTCCAGGATATATGGCTACACCTTC.

The V and J genes are TRBV19 and TRBJ1-6; 7 bases line up with TRBD1. Trimming removed 8 bases from V and 9 bases from J; junction bases left unmatched: 10. CDR1 LNHDA and CDR2 SQIVND come from the germline V gene (reference sequence). The CDR3 is 14 amino acids. This CDR3 is CASLGEGATSPLHF. As DNA, the CDR3 is TGTGCCAGTCTTGGCGAGGGGGCCACTTCACCCCTCCACTTT.

The V gene is TRBV5-1, the J gene TRBJ1-1; the match to TRBD1 covers 9 bases. CDR1 is SGHRS, CDR2 YFSETQ, per germline. This CDR3 contains 19 residues. With V trimmed by 0 bases and J by 0 bases, 12 bases remained unmatched. The CDR3 coding sequence is TGCGCCAGCAGCTTGGCTTTTACCGGGACAGGGACCTTGAACACTGAAGCTTTCTTT. It translates to CASSLAFTGTGTLNTEAFF.

CDR3 region: CAISRDRGGEKLFF. The CDR3 nucleotides read TGTGCCATCAGTCGGGACAGGGGAGGTGAAAAACTGTTTTTT. The genes are TRBV10-3 and TRBJ1-4, with 10 positions matching TRBD1. This CDR3 region has 14 residues. Per the germline V gene, CDR1 is ENHRY and CDR2 is SYGVKD. V was pared by 5 bases and J by 7 bases, with 4 bases of the junction left unmatched.

The table lists this clone with a few counts. The chain joins TRBV24-1 to TRBJ1-1; D not resolved. Trimming took 0 bases from V and 3 from J, leaving 4 bases between them. Germline lookup yields CDR1 KGHDR and CDR2 SFDVKD. The CDR3 totals 13 residues. CDR3 nucleotides: TGTGCCACCAGTGATTTGCGGGACACTGAAGCTTTCTTT. Translated, it gives CATSDLRDTEAFF.

The chain is built from TRBV19 and TRBJ1-5; D unresolved. V lost 3 bases to trimming and J lost 4 bases, with 7 bases between them. This CDR3 is 13 amino acids long. From germline, CDR1 is LNHDA and CDR2 SQIVND (reference sequence). CDR3 loop: CASSISENQPQHF. The CDR3 DNA reads TGTGCCAGTAGTATCTCCGAGAATCAGCCCCAGCATTTT.

This clone has a handful of counts. The V call is TRBV6-4, the J call TRBJ2-6; no clear D. Trimming took off 6 bases at V and 0 bases at J, with 6 bases between the two ends. CDR1 is MRHNA, CDR2 SNTAGT, per germline. This CDR3 contains 14 residues. CDR3 protein: CASSLISGANVLTF. CDR3 bases: TGTGCCAGCAGCCTAATCTCTGGGGCCAACGTCCTGACTTTC.

The chain recombines TRBV29-1 with TRBJ1-1, with a weak D call TRBD1 (6 bases). Germline V lookup: CDR1 SQVTM, CDR2 ANQGSEA. With 8 bases removed from V and 1 base from J, the gap between germline ends came to 14 bases. The CDR3 consists of 13 residues. The CDR3 region is CSSKLRGNTEAFF. CDR3 DNA sequence: TGCAGCTCAAAACTCAGGGGGAACACTGAAGCTTTCTTT.

The rearrangement links TRBV5-1 to TRBJ2-7; TRBD1 is a possible D gene (6 bases). Trimming pared 4 bases from V and 0 bases from J, leaving 20 bases between. CDR3 length: 17 amino acids. The germline gives CDR1 SGHRS, CDR2 YFSETQ. CDR3 protein: CASSPELGRGYSYEQYF. CDR3 nucleotide sequence: TGCGCCAGCAGCCCAGAATTGGGAAGGGGGTACTCCTACGAGCAGTACTTC.

V gene TRBV5-1 combines with J gene TRBJ2-3, with D uncertain. CDR1 is SGHRS, CDR2 YFSETQ, per germline. V was cut by 4 bases and J by 2 bases, with 11 bases left in between. The CDR3 sequence is 14 residues long. The CDR3 sequence: CASSPDMNTDTQYF. The DNA of the CDR3 is TGCGCCAGCAGCCCTGACATGAACACAGATACGCAGTATTTT.

The chain employs TRBV7-3 and TRBJ2-6; TRBD1 aligns across 9 bases. Per germline, CDR1 SGHTA and CDR2 FQGTGA. CDR3 length: 17 residues. With V trimmed by 6 bases and J by 0 bases, 6 bases remained unmatched. CDR3 loop: CASRGTGPFSGANVLTF. Here the CDR3 DNA reads TGTGCCAGCAGGGGGACAGGGCCATTCTCTGGGGCCAACGTCCTGACTTTC.

This clone was seen only a few times. This chain joins TRBV6-5 and TRBJ2-1; 10 bases line up with TRBD2. Losses at the gene ends were 0 bases for V and 7 bases for J; bases not matched to a gene: 6. Germline lookup yields CDR1 MNHEY and CDR2 SVGAGI. The CDR3 is 16 amino acids. Here the CDR3 reads CASSYSIAGGENEQFF. CDR3 nucleotides: TGTGCCAGCAGTTACTCGATAGCGGGGGGAGAGAATGAGCAGTTCTTC.

The chain combines TRBV7-9 with TRBJ2-7; 11 bases are a match to TRBD2. Trimming took 4 bases from V and 9 from J; bases not matched to a gene: 8. The CDR3 contains 14 residues. Germline V gene lookup returns CDR1 SEHNR and CDR2 FQNEAQ (reference sequence). Written as DNA, the CDR3 is TGTGCCAGCAGCTCACTAGCGGGGGCTCGTGTGCAGTACTTC. It is translated as CASSSLAGARVQYF.

The V and J genes are TRBV5-1 and TRBJ2-2; D is unresolved. There are 12 residues in the CDR3. Trimming removed 1 base from V and 5 bases from J, with 3 bases in between. Germline loops: CDR1 SGHRS, CDR2 YFSETQ. The CDR3 is CASSLSTGELFF. In nucleotides, the CDR3 is TGCGCCAGCAGCTTGTCTACCGGGGAGCTGTTTTTT.

The chain combines TRBV6-6 with TRBJ1-1, with 8 bases fitting TRBD1. CDR1 and CDR2 (germline): MNHNY, SVGAGI (reference sequence). The ends lost 6 bases at V and 3 bases at J; junction bases unmatched: 6. The CDR3 has 14 amino acids. This chain's CDR3 is CASSLGQGDTEAFF. The CDR3 DNA reads as TGTGCCAGCAGCTTAGGACAGGGAGACACTGAAGCTTTCTTT.

This clone occurred once. The chain carries TRBV5-5 and TRBJ1-3; 8 nucleotides agree with TRBD1. With 1 base clipped from V and 0 bases from J, the junction kept 3 bases outside the gene matches. Germline V gene sequence: CDR1 SGHKS, CDR2 YYEKEE (reference sequence). This CDR3 region has 16 residues. The CDR3 loop is CASSLSTGASGNTIYF. DNA of the CDR3: TGTGCCAGCAGCTTGTCGACAGGGGCCTCTGGAAACACCATATATTTT. Together with reference TRBV5-5 and TRBJ1-3, the CDR3 gives the full variable domain: DAGVTQSPTHLIKTRGQQVTLRCSPISGHKSVSWYQQVLGQGPQFIFQYYEKEERGRGNFPDRFSARQFPNYSSELNVNALLLGDSALYLCASSLSTGASGNTIYFGEGSWLTVV.

The gene calls are TRBV9 and TRBJ2-3; 10 bases are shared with TRBD2. The CDR3 spans 17 residues. From germline, CDR1 is SGDLS and CDR2 YYNGEE. With 2 bases clipped from V and 7 bases from J, the junction kept 13 bases outside the gene matches. The CDR3 sequence: CASSVGGVAGGLYTQYF. In nucleotides, the CDR3 is TGTGCCAGCAGCGTCGGTGGTGTAGCGGGGGGACTCTATACGCAGTATTTT.

There are a few counts of this clone. The J gene is TRBJ2-1, the V gene TRBV24-1; weak D call: TRBD2 (5 bases). Germline V gene sequence: CDR1 KGHDR, CDR2 SFDVKD. Trimming took off 3 bases at V and 0 bases at J, with 11 bases between the two ends. This CDR3 has 16 residues. CDR3 in DNA: TGTGCCACCAGTGATCCGGGGTCCGGCTCCTACAATGAGCAGTTCTTC. Its translation: CATSDPGSGSYNEQFF.